This T cell receptor beta chain originates from a study of blood T cell repertoires in COVID-19. The overall study: The analysed material was cDNA or gDNA that came from T cells, B-cell-depleted T cells, or PBMCs.

Assay used: immunoSEQ multiplex PCR; TCRdb lists only in-frame clones, some missing. The table includes roughly 50,000 clones, 84% detected once. The clonotype was recovered from a woman older than 75 with acute or convalescent COVID-19. The source material was peripheral blood.

DNA for the CDR3: TGCGCCAGCAGGGGCGGGGTATTCCAAGAGACCCAGTACTTC. The encoded protein is CASRGGVFQETQYF. The rearrangement links TRBV5-1 to TRBJ2-5; a possible D gene is TRBD2 (6 bases). Trimming took off 5 bases at V and 1 base at J, with 12 bases between the two ends. CDR1 is SGHRS, CDR2 YFSETQ, per germline. The CDR3 totals 14 residues.